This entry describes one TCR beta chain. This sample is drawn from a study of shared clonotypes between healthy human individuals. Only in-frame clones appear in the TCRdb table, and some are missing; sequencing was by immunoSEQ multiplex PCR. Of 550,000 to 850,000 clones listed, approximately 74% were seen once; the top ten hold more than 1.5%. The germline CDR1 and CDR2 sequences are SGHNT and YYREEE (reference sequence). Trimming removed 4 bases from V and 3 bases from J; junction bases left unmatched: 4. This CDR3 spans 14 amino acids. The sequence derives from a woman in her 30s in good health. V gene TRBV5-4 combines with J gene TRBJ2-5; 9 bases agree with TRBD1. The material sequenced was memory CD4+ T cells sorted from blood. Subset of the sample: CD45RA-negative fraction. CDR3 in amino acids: CASSERTGEETQYF. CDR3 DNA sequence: TGTGCCAGCAGCGAACGGACAGGGGAAGAGACCCAGTACTTC.